This T cell receptor (beta chain) appears in the sequencing data of a study of T cell changes during pregnancy in multiple sclerosis. Sequencing used immunoSEQ multiplex PCR; TCRdb keeps in-frame clones, though not all of them. Of tens of thousands of clones in the sample, 75% to 95% were seen once. The CDR3 runs 14 residues. Trimming shortened V by 0 bases and J by 5 bases, and 10 bases separated the two germline ends. Germline V gene sequence: CDR1 MNHEY, CDR2 SVGAGI. Sequenced material: CD4+ T cells from peripheral blood mononuclear cells, taken before pregnancy. This TCR derives from a female donor with multiple sclerosis, enrolled in a pregnancy study. This chain links TRBV6-5 with TRBJ2-5, with D possibly being TRBD2 (6 bases). The CDR3 DNA reads as TGTGCCAGCAGTTACTCAGGGGACTCGGAGACCCAGTACTTC. Translated: CASSYSGDSETQYF.